These 15 T cell receptor beta chains were sequenced from one sample in a study of control samples from healthy donors and cancer patients. Data came from immunoSEQ multiplex PCR; TCRdb stores just in-frame clones and leaves some out. The profile shows over 150,000 clones, almost 90% of them singletons. Specimen: blood. The receptor source for this set is a woman in her forties or fifties in good health.

This clone was seen just once. V usage is TRBV24-1 and J usage is TRBJ2-7, with a tentative D call TRBD1 (6 bases). The CDR3 has 15 amino acids. The germline V gene has CDR1 KGHDR and CDR2 SFDVKD. With 1 base removed from V and 6 bases from J, the gap between germline ends came to 15 bases. The CDR3 DNA reads TGTGCCACCAGTGATTTATGGGACACGGACGGCGAGCAGTACTTC. Its translation is CATSDLWDTDGEQYF.

CDR3 residues: CATSREYGWKRDTEAFF. The CDR3, as DNA: TGTGCCACCAGCAGAGAATACGGGTGGAAGAGGGACACTGAAGCTTTCTTT. The gene calls are TRBV15 and TRBJ1-1; D call uncertain. Trimming pared 0 bases from V and 3 bases from J, leaving 17 bases between. The CDR3 runs 17 residues. Germline V gives CDR1 LNHNV, CDR2 YYDKDF (reference sequence). Variable domain in full (rest from reference TRBV15 and TRBJ1-1): DAMVIQNPRYQVTQFGKPVTLSCSQTLNHNVMYWYQQKSSQAPKLLFHYYDKDFNNEADTPDNFQSRRPNTSFCFLDIRSPGLGDTAMYLCATSREYGWKRDTEAFFGQGTRLTVV.

The CDR3 spells CASSVLGAGQGTGELFF. CDR3 sequence (DNA): TGTGCCAGTAGTGTATTGGGAGCCGGACAGGGGACCGGGGAGCTGTTTTTT. This sequence joins TRBV19 and TRBJ2-2, with 9 bases fitting TRBD1. CDR1 LNHDA and CDR2 SQIVND come from the germline V gene (reference sequence). With V trimmed by 5 bases and J by 5 bases, 12 bases remained unmatched. The CDR3 is made up of 17 amino acids.

This clone was observed a single time. The V call is TRBV28, the J call TRBJ2-7, with a weak D call TRBD1 (6 bases). V lost 7 bases and J 3 bases, leaving 16 bases between the germline ends. Germline V gives CDR1 MDHEN, CDR2 SYDVKM. This CDR3 is 14 amino acids long. The CDR3 sequence: CASTRTAGRYEQYF. The CDR3 DNA sequence: TGTGCCAGCACCAGGACAGCAGGTCGCTACGAGCAGTACTTC.

V and J are TRBV6-1 and TRBJ1-2; 8 bases agree with TRBD1. There are 16 residues in the CDR3. Trimming cost V 2 bases and J 8 bases; bases outside gene matches: 13. The germline V gene has CDR1 MNHNS and CDR2 SASEGT. The CDR3 protein is CASSENWTGKYQGYTF. CDR3 coding DNA: TGTGCCAGCAGTGAAAACTGGACAGGGAAATATCAAGGCTACACCTTC.

This clone was counted between two and nine times. This chain links TRBV6-5 with TRBJ1-1; D gene unclear. V was cut by 6 bases and J by 0 bases, with 14 bases left in between. The CDR3 consists of 15 residues. The germline CDR1 and CDR2 sequences are MNHEY and SVGAGI. The CDR3 protein is CASSLVGNMNTEAFF. Here the CDR3 DNA reads TGTGCCAGCAGCCTCGTCGGAAACATGAACACTGAAGCTTTCTTT.

The chain employs TRBV3-1 (or the pseudogene TRBV3-2) and TRBJ1-2; 8 bases align to TRBD1. The CDR3 is made up of 14 amino acids. Germline V gene sequence: CDR1 LGHDT, CDR2 YNNKEL (reference sequence). The V and J ends lost 0 bases and 9 bases, in that order; junction bases with no gene match: 6. CDR3 residues: CASSQETGANSYTF. The DNA for the CDR3 is TGTGCCAGCAGCCAAGAGACAGGGGCTAATAGCTACACCTTC.

This chain links TRBV2 with TRBJ1-1; possibly TRBD1 for D (5 bases). The germline V gene has CDR1 SNHLY and CDR2 FYNNEI. The CDR3 totals 13 residues. V gave up 7 bases and J gave up 2 bases, with 11 bases separating them. The DNA of the CDR3 is TGTGCCAGCACCAGGGCCGCCAACACTGAAGCTTTCTTT. It yields the protein CASTRAANTEAFF.

This chain uses TRBV6-1 with TRBJ1-6; 11 bases match TRBD1. Germline CDR1 and CDR2: MNHNS and SASEGT. This CDR3 is built from 16 residues. Germline trimming cut 5 bases from V and 9 bases from J; bases unmatched to any gene: 9. The CDR3 loop reads CASSKEGTGGFSPLHF. For the CDR3, the DNA is TGTGCCAGCAGTAAAGAAGGGACAGGGGGATTTTCACCCCTCCACTTT.

The rearrangement uses TRBV5-1 and TRBJ1-5; D unclear. The ends were cut back, 3 bases at V and 0 bases at J, with 10 bases in the middle. This CDR3 is 15 amino acids long. Germline V gives CDR1 SGHRS, CDR2 YFSETQ. The CDR3 coding sequence is TGCGCCAGCAGCTCAGAACCTTATAGCAATCAGCCCCAGCATTTT. It yields the protein CASSSEPYSNQPQHF.

The V and J genes are TRBV6-5 and TRBJ1-5; TRBD1 is a possible D gene (6 bases). With 1 base removed from V and 2 bases from J, the gap between germline ends came to 6 bases. Germline CDR1 and CDR2: MNHEY and SVGAGI. The CDR3 has 14 amino acids. This CDR3 reads CASSYYRGNQPQHF. CDR3 nucleotide sequence: TGTGCCAGCAGTTACTACAGGGGCAATCAGCCCCAGCATTTT.

V is TRBV28 and J is TRBJ1-2; D gene unclear. Germline lookup yields CDR1 MDHEN and CDR2 SYDVKM. The CDR3 covers 12 residues. Trimming removed 5 bases from V and 8 bases from J, with 12 bases in between. Here the CDR3 reads CASSAPPRGYTF. The CDR3 DNA reads as TGTGCCAGCAGTGCCCCCCCCCGAGGCTACACCTTC.

V gene TRBV24-1 combines with J gene TRBJ1-2; 9 bases agree with TRBD1. The CDR3 is 16 residues long. The V gene's germline CDR1 is KGHDR and CDR2 SFDVKD. V lost 3 bases to trimming and J lost 7 bases; unmatched junction nucleotides: 11. CDR3 amino acids: CATSDGLGQGNSGYTF. The CDR3 nucleotides are TGTGCCACCAGTGATGGCCTCGGACAGGGGAACAGTGGCTACACCTTC.

The chain uses TRBV3-1 (or the pseudogene TRBV3-2) and TRBJ2-3, with TRBD2 identical over 12 bases. The germline V gene encodes CDR1 LGHDT and CDR2 YNNKEL (reference sequence). J gave up 6 bases and V 4 bases, and 14 bases lay outside the gene matches. This CDR3 has 18 residues. The CDR3 DNA reads as TGTGCCAGCAGCCCCCCACGTGGACTAGCGGGAATGGCGGATACGCAGTATTTT. Its protein is CASSPPRGLAGMADTQYF.

The chain joins TRBV5-4 to TRBJ1-2, with 8 bases matching TRBD1. Looked up from germline, CDR1 is SGHNT and CDR2 is YYREEE (reference sequence). This CDR3 has 15 residues. With 3 bases clipped from V and 2 bases from J, the junction kept 6 bases outside the gene matches. The CDR3 nucleotides read TGTGCCAGCAGCTCGCCGGGACAGGCAAACTATGGCTACACCTTC. Translated, it gives CASSSPGQANYGYTF.